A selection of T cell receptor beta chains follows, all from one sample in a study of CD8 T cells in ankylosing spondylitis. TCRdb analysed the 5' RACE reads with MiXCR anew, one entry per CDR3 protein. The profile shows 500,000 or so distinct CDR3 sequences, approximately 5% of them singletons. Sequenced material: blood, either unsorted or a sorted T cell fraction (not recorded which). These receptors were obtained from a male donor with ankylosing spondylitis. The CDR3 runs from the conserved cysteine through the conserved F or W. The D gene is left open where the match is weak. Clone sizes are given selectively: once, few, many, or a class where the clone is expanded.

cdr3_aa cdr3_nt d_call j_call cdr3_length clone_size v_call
CSASKGTSGGYNEQFF TGCAGTGCTTCGAAGGGAACTAGCGGGGGTTACAATGAGCAGTTCTTC TRBD2 TRBJ2-1 16 few TRBV20-1
CASSQQFRDTEAFF TGCGCCAGCAGCCAACAATTTAGGGACACTGAAGCTTTCTTT - TRBJ1-1 14 many TRBV4-3
CSVGRTGTNEKLFF TGCAGCGTTGGACGGACAGGAACTAATGAAAAACTGTTTTTT TRBD1 TRBJ1-4 14 many TRBV29-1
CASRKRTGAGELFF TGTGCCAGCAGAAAGCGAACAGGGGCCGGGGAGCTGTTTTTT TRBD1 TRBJ2-2 14 many TRBV4-2
CASSLSGFGQETQYF TGCGCCAGCAGCTTATCGGGGTTCGGCCAAGAGACCCAGTACTTC - TRBJ2-5 15 - TRBV5-1
CASSQDFKAGEGVQYF TGCGCCAGCAGCCAAGATTTTAAGGCGGGAGAGGGGGTCCAGTACTTC - TRBJ2-5 16 - TRBV4-3
CASVGRGNEQFF TGCGCCAGCGTCGGGAGGGGCAATGAGCAGTTCTTC TRBD2 TRBJ2-1 12 many TRBV5-1
CASSQGRGYRLGGELFF TGCGCCAGCAGCCAAGGCAGGGGGTATCGATTGGGCGGGGAGCTGTTTTTT TRBD1 TRBJ2-2 17 many TRBV4-1
CASSFYSNQPQHF TGTGCCAGCAGCTTTTATAGCAATCAGCCCCAGCATTTT - TRBJ1-5 13 many TRBV7-2
CASSFRAGFTDTQYF TGTGCCAGCAGCTTTAGGGCGGGATTCACAGATACGCAGTATTTT - TRBJ2-3 15 many TRBV9
CASSLLEGQGFVDTQYF TGTGCCAGCAGCCTCTTAGAGGGACAGGGATTTGTAGATACGCAGTATTTT TRBD1 TRBJ2-3 17 many TRBV7-2
CASSNKGTGDDEQYF TGCGCCAGCAGCAACAAAGGGACAGGGGACGACGAGCAGTACTTC TRBD1 TRBJ2-7 15 many TRBV5-1
CASSPGTGTNQPQHF TGTGCCAGCAGTCCTGGGACAGGGACCAATCAGCCCCAGCATTTT TRBD1 TRBJ1-5 15 many TRBV6-1
CASSLAGTTHGYTF TGTGCCAGCAGCTTAGCGGGGACAACTCATGGCTACACCTTC - TRBJ1-2 14 many TRBV7-9
CASSQEASGYTYNEQFF TGTGCCAGCAGCCAAGAAGCTAGCGGCTATACCTACAATGAGCAGTTCTTC TRBD2 TRBJ2-1 17 many TRBV4-2
CSVASANQPQHF TGCAGCGTTGCGTCAGCCAATCAGCCCCAGCATTTT - TRBJ1-5 12 many TRBV29-1
CASSSRGGDRAFF TGTGCCAGCAGCTCTCGTGGAGGTGACAGGGCTTTCTTT - TRBJ1-1 13 few TRBV7-2
CASIQGVNDEKLFF TGCGCCAGCATCCAAGGGGTCAACGATGAAAAACTGTTTTTT - TRBJ1-4 14 few TRBV4-3
CASSFRQGDTGELFF TGTGCCAGCAGTTTCAGGCAGGGGGACACCGGGGAGCTGTTTTTT TRBD1 TRBJ2-2 15 many TRBV12-3/TRBV12-4
CASSYWGTNTEAFF TGTGCCAGCAGTTACTGGGGGACGAACACTGAAGCTTTCTTT - TRBJ1-1 14 many TRBV6-5
CASSYSEGGYNEQFF TGTGCCAGCAGTTACTCGGAGGGCGGATACAATGAGCAGTTCTTC - TRBJ2-1 15 many TRBV6-5
CASSLGAGTTGTGELFF TGCGCCAGCAGCTTGGGTGCCGGGACTACTGGTACCGGGGAGCTGTTTTTT TRBD2 TRBJ2-2 17 few TRBV5-1